These T cell receptor beta chains were read from a single sample in a study of graft-versus-host responses after intestinal transplantation. TCRdb's table, derived via immunoSEQ multiplex PCR, lists solely in-frame clones and lacks some. The repertoire holds more than 30,000 clones, with roughly 87% as singletons. Sequenced here: ileum tissue, sampled about 28 weeks after intestinal transplant. Source of these receptors: a human patient who received an intestinal transplant, so some T cells may come from the graft donor. Both conserved end residues are part of each CDR3. The order of the fields is D gene, J gene, CDR3 length, V gene, CDR3 protein. D genes are given only for firm matches.

D gene: TRBD2
J gene: TRBJ2-7
CDR3 length: 14
V gene: TRBV7-3
CDR3 protein: CASSPSGSLDEQYF

D gene: .
J gene: TRBJ1-2
CDR3 length: 15
V gene: TRBV5-1
CDR3 protein: CASSLYQQHNYGYTF

D gene: .
J gene: TRBJ2-3
CDR3 length: 12
V gene: TRBV9
CDR3 protein: CASSQSADTQYF

D gene: .
J gene: TRBJ1-5
CDR3 length: 16
V gene: TRBV6-1
CDR3 protein: CASSDQGQGINQPQHF

D gene: TRBD2
J gene: TRBJ2-3
CDR3 length: 17
V gene: TRBV7-9
CDR3 protein: CASSLMRAGGSTDTQYF

D gene: TRBD2
J gene: TRBJ2-5
CDR3 length: 20
V gene: TRBV2
CDR3 protein: CASMWQGKMGSSSGQETQYF

D gene: TRBD1
J gene: TRBJ2-7
CDR3 length: 14
V gene: TRBV28
CDR3 protein: CASSYTGGNYEQYF

D gene: .
J gene: TRBJ2-1
CDR3 length: 13
V gene: TRBV7-9
CDR3 protein: CASSFAAFNEQFF

D gene: .
J gene: TRBJ2-1
CDR3 length: 13
V gene: TRBV2
CDR3 protein: CATEGKANNEQFF

D gene: .
J gene: TRBJ2-7
CDR3 length: 12
V gene: TRBV27
CDR3 protein: CASWDVGVGQYF

D gene: TRBD1
J gene: TRBJ2-3
CDR3 length: 13
V gene: TRBV5-1
CDR3 protein: CASSGQGADTQYF

D gene: TRBD1
J gene: TRBJ1-1
CDR3 length: 15
V gene: TRBV4-1
CDR3 protein: CASSPRQGANTEAFF

D gene: .
J gene: TRBJ1-2
CDR3 length: 12
V gene: TRBV30
CDR3 protein: CAWSATGGGYTF

D gene: .
J gene: TRBJ2-2
CDR3 length: 14
V gene: TRBV6-6
CDR3 protein: CASWGRINTGELFF

D gene: .
J gene: TRBJ1-2
CDR3 length: 14
V gene: TRBV7-8
CDR3 protein: CASSGNTGYYGYTF

D gene: .
J gene: TRBJ1-2
CDR3 length: 13
V gene: TRBV28
CDR3 protein: CASSWGEVYGYTF

D gene: .
J gene: TRBJ1-6
CDR3 length: 14
V gene: TRBV6-5
CDR3 protein: CASSPRQYNSPLHF

D gene: .
J gene: TRBJ1-1
CDR3 length: 15
V gene: TRBV2
CDR3 protein: CASVPGPAPNTEAFF

D gene: .
J gene: .
CDR3 length: 11
V gene: TRBV6-5
CDR3 protein: CASSKSQTQYF

D gene: .
J gene: TRBJ2-7
CDR3 length: 13
V gene: TRBV6-1
CDR3 protein: CASSGPLTYEQYF

D gene: .
J gene: TRBJ2-5
CDR3 length: 15
V gene: TRBV7-7
CDR3 protein: CASSARGGRGETQYF

D gene: .
J gene: TRBJ2-1
CDR3 length: 13
V gene: TRBV6-5
CDR3 protein: CASRKVPYNEQFF

D gene: .
J gene: TRBJ1-6
CDR3 length: 14
V gene: TRBV2
CDR3 protein: CASRAPAGNSPLHF

D gene: .
J gene: TRBJ2-7
CDR3 length: 15
V gene: TRBV9
CDR3 protein: CASSVDPSFSYEQYF

D gene: TRBD2
J gene: TRBJ2-7
CDR3 length: 15
V gene: TRBV5-4
CDR3 protein: CASSLWLAGNGEQYF

D gene: .
J gene: TRBJ2-7
CDR3 length: 13
V gene: TRBV15
CDR3 protein: CATSREGRYEQYF

D gene: TRBD1
J gene: TRBJ2-7
CDR3 length: 14
V gene: TRBV19
CDR3 protein: CASTLTGHNGEQYF

D gene: .
J gene: TRBJ1-6
CDR3 length: 12
V gene: TRBV30
CDR3 protein: CAWSKNNSPLHF

D gene: .
J gene: TRBJ2-2
CDR3 length: 13
V gene: TRBV11-3
CDR3 protein: CASSLAPGGELFF

D gene: .
J gene: TRBJ2-5
CDR3 length: 13
V gene: TRBV7-2
CDR3 protein: CASRGLRGETQYF

D gene: .
J gene: TRBJ1-3
CDR3 length: 18
V gene: TRBV18
CDR3 protein: CASSPRLEGRGSGNTIYF

D gene: .
J gene: TRBJ2-2
CDR3 length: 14
V gene: TRBV7-3
CDR3 protein: CASSFEPRPGELFF

D gene: .
J gene: TRBJ2-5
CDR3 length: 11
V gene: TRBV28
CDR3 protein: CASSLKETQYF

D gene: TRBD1
J gene: TRBJ2-5
CDR3 length: 13
V gene: TRBV29-1
CDR3 protein: CSVEGTGEETQYF

D gene: .
J gene: TRBJ2-1
CDR3 length: 15
V gene: TRBV19
CDR3 protein: CASSIPGPVYNEQFF

D gene: TRBD2
J gene: TRBJ2-5
CDR3 length: 14
V gene: TRBV11-2
CDR3 protein: CASSLSLAGETQYF

D gene: TRBD1
J gene: TRBJ2-7
CDR3 length: 14
V gene: TRBV5-1
CDR3 protein: CASRPGTGYYEQYF

D gene: TRBD1
J gene: TRBJ1-1
CDR3 length: 14
V gene: TRBV5-8
CDR3 protein: CASSSDRGRTEAFF

D gene: TRBD1
J gene: TRBJ1-2
CDR3 length: 14
V gene: TRBV19
CDR3 protein: CASRTTGDRDGYTF

D gene: TRBD1
J gene: TRBJ2-3
CDR3 length: 14
V gene: TRBV2
CDR3 protein: CASRQGYGTDTQYF

D gene: .
J gene: TRBJ1-1
CDR3 length: 13
V gene: TRBV18
CDR3 protein: CASSPSMNTEAFF

D gene: TRBD1
J gene: TRBJ1-4
CDR3 length: 11
V gene: TRBV9
CDR3 protein: CASIPRDREFF

D gene: .
J gene: TRBJ2-1
CDR3 length: 16
V gene: TRBV19
CDR3 protein: CASSIAHQGSYNEQFF

D gene: .
J gene: TRBJ1-3
CDR3 length: 16
V gene: TRBV15
CDR3 protein: CATSRGSYRDGNTIYF